This entry features one T cell receptor beta chain sequence. The data derive from a study of blood T cell repertoires in COVID-19. Study details: From T cells, B-cell-depleted T cells, or PBMCs came the material, which was cDNA or gDNA.

The CDR3 length is 16 residues. Per germline, CDR1 SGHNT and CDR2 YYREEE (reference sequence). Trimming removed 3 bases at V and 3 bases at J, with 18 bases between. In the authors' methods: By means of reference gene primer amplification, nucleated cell counts were estimated. The assay was immunoSEQ multiplex PCR, and TCRdb's table has in-frame clones only and misses some. That table furnishes V, J and clone size, whereas the DNA furnished D and trimming. The sample yields hundreds of thousands of clones, around 89% seen once. The receptor comes from a man aged 35 to 55 with acute or convalescent COVID-19. Sequencing used peripheral blood. The V gene is TRBV5-4, the J gene TRBJ1-2; D is perhaps TRBD1 (5 bases). CDR3 sequence reads: CASSSGGGAADYGYTF. The CDR3 region has the DNA TGTGCCAGCAGCTCCGGGGGGGGAGCCGCGGACTATGGCTACACCTTC. Combining the CDR3 with reference TRBV5-4 and TRBJ1-2 gives the whole variable domain ETGVTQSPTHLIKTRGQQVTLRCSSQSGHNTVSWYQQALGQGPQFIFQYYREEENGRGNFPPRFSGLQFPNYSSELNVNALELDDSALYLCASSSGGGAADYGYTFGSGTRLTVV.